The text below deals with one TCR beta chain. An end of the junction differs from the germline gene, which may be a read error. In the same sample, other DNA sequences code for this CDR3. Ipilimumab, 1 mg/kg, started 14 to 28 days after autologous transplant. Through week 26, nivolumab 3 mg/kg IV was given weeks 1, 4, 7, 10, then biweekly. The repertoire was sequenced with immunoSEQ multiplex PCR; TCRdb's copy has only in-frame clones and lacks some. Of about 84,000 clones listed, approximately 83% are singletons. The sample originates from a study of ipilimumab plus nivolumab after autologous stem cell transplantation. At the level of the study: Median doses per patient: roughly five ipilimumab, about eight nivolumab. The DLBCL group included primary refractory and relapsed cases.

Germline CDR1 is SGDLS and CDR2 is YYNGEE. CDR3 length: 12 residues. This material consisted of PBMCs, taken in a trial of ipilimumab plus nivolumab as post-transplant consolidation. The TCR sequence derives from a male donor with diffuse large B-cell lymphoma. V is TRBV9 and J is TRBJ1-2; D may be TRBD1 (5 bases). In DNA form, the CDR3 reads TGTGCCAGCAGAGGGGAGGGCTATGGCTATACCTTC. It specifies CASRGEGYGYTF.